The rows below give T cell receptor beta chains drawn from one sample of a study of OX40 agonist ivuxolimab in advanced cancers. Generated by immunoSEQ multiplex PCR, the TCRdb table keeps only in-frame clones and is missing some. This table holds around 65,000 clones, more than 85% found once. This specimen was CD4+ or CD8+ T cells sorted from blood, taken in a trial of the OX40 agonist ivuxolimab. These receptors were collected from an adult with an advanced solid tumor such as melanoma, head and neck, liver or kidney cancer. Each CDR3 is given with its conserved first and last residue. Fields, in order: V gene, J gene, D gene, clone size, CDR3 DNA, CDR3 protein. The D gene is left open where the match is weak. The listing skips clone size in some rows; elsewhere it reads once, few, many or a size class.

v_gene: TRBV11-1; j_gene: TRBJ2-3; d_gene: .; abundance: .; CDR3nt: TGTGCCAGCAGTTTACTACACATGGATACGCAGTATTTT; CDR3aa: CASSLLHMDTQYF
v_gene: TRBV7-9; j_gene: TRBJ2-6; d_gene: .; abundance: .; CDR3nt: TGTGCCAGCAGCATACGGGTTAGCTCTGGGGCCAACGTCCTGACTTTC; CDR3aa: CASSIRVSSGANVLTF
v_gene: TRBV6-6; j_gene: TRBJ2-1; d_gene: .; abundance: .; CDR3nt: TGTGCCAGCACCCTTCGGGACGGACTAAAGCAGTTCTTC; CDR3aa: CASTLRDGLKQFF
v_gene: TRBV19; j_gene: TRBJ1-1; d_gene: .; abundance: .; CDR3nt: TGTGCCAGTAGCCGAAACCCAGGGACTGAAGCTTTCTTT; CDR3aa: CASSRNPGTEAFF
v_gene: TRBV6-5; j_gene: TRBJ1-5; d_gene: TRBD1; abundance: .; CDR3nt: TGTGCCAGCAGTCCGGGACAGGGGATTTTTGAGCCCCAGCATTTT; CDR3aa: CASSPGQGIFEPQHF
v_gene: TRBV6-1; j_gene: TRBJ2-3; d_gene: .; abundance: .; CDR3nt: TGTGCCAGCAGTGAGGTCTATCGGGGATACACAGATACGCAGTATTTT; CDR3aa: CASSEVYRGYTDTQYF
v_gene: TRBV28; j_gene: TRBJ1-6; d_gene: TRBD1; abundance: once; CDR3nt: TGTGCCAGCAGTCCATGGACAGGTGTGCGGTCACCCCTCCACTTT; CDR3aa: CASSPWTGVRSPLHF
v_gene: TRBV18; j_gene: TRBJ2-1; d_gene: TRBD2; abundance: .; CDR3nt: TGTGCCAGCTCACCATCCCGGGGGGGCTTTGGGTACAATGAGCAGTTCTTC; CDR3aa: CASSPSRGGFGYNEQFF
v_gene: TRBV11-1; j_gene: TRBJ2-7; d_gene: TRBD1; abundance: .; CDR3nt: TGTGCCAGCAGCCTGGACAGGGCGGGCGACGAGCAGTACTTC; CDR3aa: CASSLDRAGDEQYF
v_gene: TRBV6-1; j_gene: TRBJ2-3; d_gene: TRBD2; abundance: .; CDR3nt: TGTGCCAGCAGTGAAGGCGGGAGGGCCTTAGATACGCAGTATTTT; CDR3aa: CASSEGGRALDTQYF
v_gene: TRBV10-3; j_gene: TRBJ1-4; d_gene: TRBD1; abundance: .; CDR3nt: TGTGCCACTACAGGGGGCGATCAAGGTGAAAAACTGTTTTTT; CDR3aa: CATTGGDQGEKLFF
v_gene: TRBV5-1; j_gene: TRBJ2-1; d_gene: .; abundance: .; CDR3nt: TGCGCCAGCACCTTGGGGCAGGTTTGGGATGAGCAGTTCTTC; CDR3aa: CASTLGQVWDEQFF
v_gene: TRBV7-9; j_gene: TRBJ2-1; d_gene: .; abundance: once; CDR3nt: TGTGCCAGCAGCTTGTCATTCCCCTACAATGAGCAGTTCTTC; CDR3aa: CASSLSFPYNEQFF
v_gene: TRBV7-2; j_gene: TRBJ1-2; d_gene: TRBD1; abundance: .; CDR3nt: TGTGCCAGCAGCTTGGGCCGGGACAGGGGGCGAGTTAACTATGGCTACACCTTC; CDR3aa: CASSLGRDRGRVNYGYTF
v_gene: TRBV18; j_gene: TRBJ2-1; d_gene: TRBD1; abundance: .; CDR3nt: TGTGCCAGCTCACCACCCCGGGACAGGGTAAATGAGCAGTTCTTC; CDR3aa: CASSPPRDRVNEQFF
v_gene: TRBV6-1; j_gene: TRBJ2-3; d_gene: .; abundance: .; CDR3nt: TGTGCCAGCACAGGATTCGCCACAGATACGCAGTATTTT; CDR3aa: CASTGFATDTQYF
v_gene: TRBV7-3; j_gene: TRBJ2-2; d_gene: TRBD2; abundance: once; CDR3nt: TGTGCCAGCAGCACCGGGACTAGCCGTACCGGGGAGCTGTTTTTT; CDR3aa: CASSTGTSRTGELFF
v_gene: TRBV5-1; j_gene: TRBJ1-1; d_gene: .; abundance: .; CDR3nt: TGCGCCAGCAGCTTGGAGGGGAACACTGAAGCTTTCTTT; CDR3aa: CASSLEGNTEAFF
v_gene: TRBV19; j_gene: TRBJ1-2; d_gene: .; abundance: .; CDR3nt: TGTGCCAGTAACCGAACCCCGCGGGCGGGCTATGGCTACACCTTC; CDR3aa: CASNRTPRAGYGYTF
v_gene: TRBV5-1; j_gene: TRBJ2-7; d_gene: .; abundance: .; CDR3nt: TGCGCCAGCAGCACGAGGGAGGGGGGCGAGCAGTACTTC; CDR3aa: CASSTREGGEQYF
v_gene: TRBV15; j_gene: TRBJ1-5; d_gene: .; abundance: .; CDR3nt: TGTGCCACCAGCAGAGATCAGTCAGGGGTTGGGCCCCAGCATTTT; CDR3aa: CATSRDQSGVGPQHF
v_gene: TRBV6-1; j_gene: TRBJ2-4; d_gene: .; abundance: .; CDR3nt: TGTGCCAGCAGTGAAGAGGGAGCAAACATTCAGTACTTC; CDR3aa: CASSEEGANIQYF
v_gene: TRBV27; j_gene: TRBJ1-4; d_gene: TRBD1; abundance: .; CDR3nt: TGTGCCAGGGCCCCGGGACAGTCGAATGAAAAACTGTTTTTT; CDR3aa: CARAPGQSNEKLFF
v_gene: TRBV15; j_gene: TRBJ2-2; d_gene: .; abundance: .; CDR3nt: TGTGCCACCAGCAGAAACGGGGGTGACACCGGGGAGCTGTTTTTT; CDR3aa: CATSRNGGDTGELFF
v_gene: TRBV7-9; j_gene: TRBJ2-1; d_gene: TRBD2; abundance: .; CDR3nt: TGTGCCAGCAGCTTAGCGACTAGCGGGACAATCTACAATGAGCAGTTCTTC; CDR3aa: CASSLATSGTIYNEQFF
v_gene: TRBV5-1; j_gene: TRBJ1-6; d_gene: .; abundance: .; CDR3nt: TGCGCCAGCAGCTTGGGACAGCTTAATTCACCCCTCCACTTT; CDR3aa: CASSLGQLNSPLHF
v_gene: TRBV5-8; j_gene: TRBJ2-1; d_gene: TRBD2; abundance: .; CDR3nt: TGTGCCAGCAGCTTGTTTGCCGGGAGGGGCTACTATGAGCAGTTCTTC; CDR3aa: CASSLFAGRGYYEQFF
v_gene: TRBV19; j_gene: TRBJ1-2; d_gene: .; abundance: few; CDR3nt: TGTGCCAGTAGTAGCCTGACTGAGCCTCAGGCCAGCTATGGCTACACCTTC; CDR3aa: CASSSLTEPQASYGYTF
v_gene: TRBV11-2; j_gene: TRBJ2-1; d_gene: TRBD1; abundance: .; CDR3nt: TGTGCCAGCAGCTCCCGGCCAGGGGGTACAAGCAATGAGCAGTTCTTC; CDR3aa: CASSSRPGGTSNEQFF
v_gene: TRBV11-3; j_gene: TRBJ2-6; d_gene: TRBD1; abundance: .; CDR3nt: TGTGCCAGTAGTCACGGGGACAGAGCCTCTGGGGCCAACGTCCTGACTTTC; CDR3aa: CASSHGDRASGANVLTF
v_gene: TRBV5-1; j_gene: TRBJ2-1; d_gene: .; abundance: .; CDR3nt: TGCGCCAGCAGCTCTCCCGGATCCAATGAGCAGTTCTTC; CDR3aa: CASSSPGSNEQFF
v_gene: TRBV11-3; j_gene: TRBJ2-1; d_gene: .; abundance: .; CDR3nt: TGTGCCAGCAGCTTAGAGGGGGGTGCGAGCTTCCACAATGAGCAGTTCTTC; CDR3aa: CASSLEGGASFHNEQFF
v_gene: TRBV6-5; j_gene: TRBJ1-2; d_gene: .; abundance: .; CDR3nt: TGTGCCAGCAGAAAAGATCCTCTATATGGCTACACCTTC; CDR3aa: CASRKDPLYGYTF
v_gene: TRBV9; j_gene: TRBJ2-5; d_gene: .; abundance: once; CDR3nt: TGTGCCAGCAGCGCTGGCGCAAACCAAGAGACCCAGTACTTC; CDR3aa: CASSAGANQETQYF
v_gene: TRBV9; j_gene: TRBJ1-3; d_gene: .; abundance: .; CDR3nt: TGTGCCAGCAGCGTAGGGGATCCCTATACTGGAAACACCATATATTTT; CDR3aa: CASSVGDPYTGNTIYF
v_gene: TRBV15; j_gene: TRBJ2-1; d_gene: .; abundance: .; CDR3nt: TGTGCCACCAGCAGCGGGGAAGTGGTCTCCTACAATGAGCAGTTCTTC; CDR3aa: CATSSGEVVSYNEQFF
v_gene: TRBV27; j_gene: TRBJ2-7; d_gene: .; abundance: .; CDR3nt: TGTGCCAGCATGGCTACGACTTACACCTACGAGCAGTACTTC; CDR3aa: CASMATTYTYEQYF
v_gene: TRBV18; j_gene: TRBJ2-7; d_gene: TRBD2; abundance: .; CDR3nt: TGTGCCAGCTCACCACGACTAGCGTTCACCTACGAGCAGTACTTC; CDR3aa: CASSPRLAFTYEQYF
v_gene: TRBV23-1; j_gene: TRBJ2-3; d_gene: TRBD2; abundance: .; CDR3nt: TGCGCCAGCACTAACCGACCCTTAGCGGGGGCCACAGATACGCAGTATTTT; CDR3aa: CASTNRPLAGATDTQYF
v_gene: TRBV7-3; j_gene: TRBJ1-1; d_gene: .; abundance: few; CDR3nt: TGTGCCAGCAGCTTTACGCGAGGGGCTGAAGCTTTCTTT; CDR3aa: CASSFTRGAEAFF
v_gene: TRBV9; j_gene: TRBJ2-6; d_gene: .; abundance: .; CDR3nt: TGTGCCAGCAGCGTGAATAACCCTGGGGCCAACGTCCTGACTTTC; CDR3aa: CASSVNNPGANVLTF
v_gene: TRBV5-1; j_gene: TRBJ2-7; d_gene: .; abundance: .; CDR3nt: TGCGCCAGCAGCCTAAACAGGGAGGGAGTCGACGAGCAGTACTTC; CDR3aa: CASSLNREGVDEQYF
v_gene: TRBV27; j_gene: TRBJ2-1; d_gene: TRBD2; abundance: .; CDR3nt: TGTGCCAGCGGGACACTAGCGGGACGGAACAATGAGCAGTTCTTC; CDR3aa: CASGTLAGRNNEQFF
v_gene: TRBV5-5; j_gene: TRBJ1-2; d_gene: .; abundance: .; CDR3nt: TGTGCCAGCAGCGACGCCCGGACGGTGAATGGCTACACCTTC; CDR3aa: CASSDARTVNGYTF
v_gene: TRBV29-1; j_gene: TRBJ1-1; d_gene: TRBD1; abundance: once; CDR3nt: TGCAGCGTTGAGGTTGCGAGGGTGGCAGGGGGAACTGAAGCTTTCTTT; CDR3aa: CSVEVARVAGGTEAFF
v_gene: TRBV29-1; j_gene: TRBJ1-5; d_gene: TRBD1; abundance: .; CDR3nt: TGCAGCGTTGCGACAGGGGACAATCAGCCCCAGCATTTT; CDR3aa: CSVATGDNQPQHF
v_gene: TRBV6-5; j_gene: TRBJ1-1; d_gene: TRBD1; abundance: .; CDR3nt: TGTGCCAGCAGTACCTCCGGGACAGGGAACACTGAAGCTTTCTTT; CDR3aa: CASSTSGTGNTEAFF
v_gene: TRBV29-1; j_gene: TRBJ2-5; d_gene: .; abundance: .; CDR3nt: TGCAGCGCAAGATCCGGGTGGGAGACCCAGTACTTC; CDR3aa: CSARSGWETQYF
v_gene: TRBV7-9; j_gene: TRBJ1-3; d_gene: .; abundance: .; CDR3nt: TGTGCCAGCAGCTTAGCGCTAAGGGGTTCAGGAAACACCATATATTTT; CDR3aa: CASSLALRGSGNTIYF
v_gene: TRBV14; j_gene: TRBJ1-4; d_gene: TRBD1; abundance: .; CDR3nt: TGTGCCAGCAGCCAAGATCGGACAGGGAATGAAAAACTGTTTTTT; CDR3aa: CASSQDRTGNEKLFF
v_gene: TRBV30; j_gene: TRBJ2-3; d_gene: .; abundance: once; CDR3nt: TGTGCCTGGAGTGAGATACCCCAACAGGGCTCTAGCACAGATACGCAGTATTTT; CDR3aa: CAWSEIPQQGSSTDTQYF
v_gene: TRBV6-5; j_gene: TRBJ2-7; d_gene: TRBD1; abundance: .; CDR3nt: TGTGCCAGCAGTTACGGTTCGGGGACAGGCTACGAGCAGTACTTC; CDR3aa: CASSYGSGTGYEQYF
v_gene: TRBV29-1; j_gene: TRBJ1-1; d_gene: .; abundance: .; CDR3nt: TGCAGCGTTGCCCCCCCAGGGGTGAACACTGAAGCTTTCTTT; CDR3aa: CSVAPPGVNTEAFF
v_gene: TRBV11-2; j_gene: TRBJ2-1; d_gene: TRBD1; abundance: .; CDR3nt: TGTGCCAGCCTCAGCTTAAGGACAGGGGGCCACAATGAGCAGTTCTTC; CDR3aa: CASLSLRTGGHNEQFF